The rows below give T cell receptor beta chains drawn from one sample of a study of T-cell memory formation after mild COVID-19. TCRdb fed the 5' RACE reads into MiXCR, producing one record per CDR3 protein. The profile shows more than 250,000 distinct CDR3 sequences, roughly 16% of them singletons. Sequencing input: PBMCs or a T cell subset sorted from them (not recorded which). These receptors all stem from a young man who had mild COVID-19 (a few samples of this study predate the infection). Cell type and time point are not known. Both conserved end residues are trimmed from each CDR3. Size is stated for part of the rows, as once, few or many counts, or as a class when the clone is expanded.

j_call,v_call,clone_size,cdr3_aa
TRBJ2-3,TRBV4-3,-,ASSIDRDRGTDTQY
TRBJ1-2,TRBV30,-,AWSGGIGYGYT
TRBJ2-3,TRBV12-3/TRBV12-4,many,ASTAPSTDTQY
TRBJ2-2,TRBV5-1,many,ASSPAGTGAAGELF
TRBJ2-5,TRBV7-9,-,ASSLKAQGPAQY
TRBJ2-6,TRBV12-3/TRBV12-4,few,ASSRTVGANVLT
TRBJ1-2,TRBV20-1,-,SATRQGALGYT
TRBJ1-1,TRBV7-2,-,ASSPDLRMAF
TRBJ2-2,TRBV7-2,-,ASSWGLAGGQELF
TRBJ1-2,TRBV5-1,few,ASSLAQGEGYT
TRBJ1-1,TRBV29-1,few,SVEVYGRKNTEAF
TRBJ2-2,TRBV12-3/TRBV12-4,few,ASRGGHTGELF
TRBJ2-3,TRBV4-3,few,ASSQGRWGAADTQY
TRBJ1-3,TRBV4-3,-,ASSQDLSSLLSGNTIY
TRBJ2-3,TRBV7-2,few,ASSLDGLAGAEAQY
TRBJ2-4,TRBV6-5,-,ASSPQGTKNIQY
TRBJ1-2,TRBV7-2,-,ASSPYQGFYGYT
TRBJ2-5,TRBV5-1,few,ASSLIEKWETQY
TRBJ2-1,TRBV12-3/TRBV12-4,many,ASTMRGVDNEQF
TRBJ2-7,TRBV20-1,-,SARSGSYSYEQY
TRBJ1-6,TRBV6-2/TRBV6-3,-,ASRVNSYNSPLH
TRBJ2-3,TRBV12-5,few,ASGPHQLAGGTGRTDTQY
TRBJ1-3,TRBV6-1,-,ASIKPASGNTIY
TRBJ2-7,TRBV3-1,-,ASSLGGTSGTKQY
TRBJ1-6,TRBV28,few,ASNGRPHSPLH
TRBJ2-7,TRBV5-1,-,PSSLTGQSYEQY
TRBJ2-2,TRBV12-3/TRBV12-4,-,ASGWRTGELF
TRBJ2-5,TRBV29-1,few,SVETETQY
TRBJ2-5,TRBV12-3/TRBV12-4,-,ASRFQGAQETQY
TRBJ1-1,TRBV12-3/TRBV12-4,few,ASRRVVNTEAF
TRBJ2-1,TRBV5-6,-,ASSLVADNEQF
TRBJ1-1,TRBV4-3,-,ASSQDRMNTEAF
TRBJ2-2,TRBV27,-,ASSLSIRGTGELF
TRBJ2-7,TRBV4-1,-,ASSQVMGIDEQY
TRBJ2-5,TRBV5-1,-,ASSDGQGGETQY
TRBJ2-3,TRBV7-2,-,ASSFAVDTQY
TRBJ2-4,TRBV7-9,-,ASSLSSVGLALKNIQY
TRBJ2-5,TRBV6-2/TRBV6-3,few,ASTDRGTQY
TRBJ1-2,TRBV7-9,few,ASSMGPDRGNYGYT
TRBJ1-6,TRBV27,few,ASSLGGVISPLH
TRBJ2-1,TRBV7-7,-,ASSLLTGTGEQF
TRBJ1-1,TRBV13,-,ASSPPGKGTEAF
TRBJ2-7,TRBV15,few,ATSRDKAGAYEQY
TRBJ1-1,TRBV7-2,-,ASSLARPLNTEAF
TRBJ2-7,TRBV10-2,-,ASTQGQSYEQY
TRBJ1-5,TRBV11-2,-,ASSRRAVGGPQH
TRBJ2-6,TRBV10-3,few,AISDRDRGSGANVLT
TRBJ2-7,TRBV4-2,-,ASSQRGTAYEQY
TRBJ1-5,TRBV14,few,ASSQPRPGQIQPQH
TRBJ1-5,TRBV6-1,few,ASSDPGFQPQH